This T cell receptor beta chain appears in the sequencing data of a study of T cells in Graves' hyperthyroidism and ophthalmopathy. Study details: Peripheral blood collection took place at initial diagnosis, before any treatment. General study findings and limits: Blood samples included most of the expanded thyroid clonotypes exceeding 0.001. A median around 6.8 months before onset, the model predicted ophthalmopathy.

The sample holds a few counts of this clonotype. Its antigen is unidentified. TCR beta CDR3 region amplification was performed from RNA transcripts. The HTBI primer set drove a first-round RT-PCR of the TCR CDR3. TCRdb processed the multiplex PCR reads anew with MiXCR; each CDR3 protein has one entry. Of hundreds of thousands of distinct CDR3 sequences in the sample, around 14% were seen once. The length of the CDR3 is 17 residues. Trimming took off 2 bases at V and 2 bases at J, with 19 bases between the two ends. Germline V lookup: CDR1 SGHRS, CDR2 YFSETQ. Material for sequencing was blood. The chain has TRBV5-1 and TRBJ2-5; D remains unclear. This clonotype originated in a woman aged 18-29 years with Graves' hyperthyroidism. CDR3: CASSFSTPDYLQETQYF. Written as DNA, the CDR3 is TGCGCCAGCAGCTTCAGTACGCCGGATTACCTACAAGAGACCCAGTACTTC.